This TCR beta chain was captured in a study of Tregs in tolerant kidney transplant recipients. Study-wide context: Sorting of CD4+CD25+CD127- cells followed approximately 3-day belatacept mixed lymphocyte reactions, sometimes with roughly 5-day graft donor restimulation.

The table came from immunoSEQ multiplex PCR; TCRdb's copy has only in-frame clones and leaves some out. The sample holds about 31,000 clones; about four fifths are singletons and the top ten take about 2.3%. About this clone itself: Its target is unknown.

Study-wide findings and caveats: Biological reproducibility was not directly addressed in this study.

This clonotype originated in a human donor in good health. Sequencing was performed on Tregs from blood cultured with allogeneic cells.

The CDR3 DNA is TGCGCCAGCAGCCAAGAAGTCGTCGGTAGCGGGAGAACAGATACGCAGTATTTT. It codes for CASSQEVVGSGRTDTQYF. The chain links TRBV4-3 to TRBJ2-3; 9 nucleotides match TRBD2. Trimming removed 0 bases from V and 3 bases from J; junction bases left unmatched: 10. This CDR3 comprises 18 residues. In germline, CDR1 is LGHNA, CDR2 YSLEER.